These T cell receptor beta chains were read from a single sample in a study of shared clonotypes between healthy human individuals. Libraries were prepared by immunoSEQ multiplex PCR; TCRdb keeps only in-frame clonotypes and omits some of them. The table records around 1,900,000 clones, roughly 93% of them present only once. The sequenced material came from naive CD8+ T cells from PBMCs. The receptors here all came from a young man in good health. Some clones in this sample may be carry-over from other donors' samples. Each CDR3 is given with its conserved first and last residue. The order of the fields is clone size, J gene, V gene, D gene, CDR3 protein, CDR3 DNA. The D gene is left open where the match is weak. The size entry is marked missing in some rows and otherwise reads once, few, many or a size class.

>.|TRBJ2-1|TRBV9|TRBD2
CASSLSGSWDEQFF
TGTGCCAGCAGCCTCAGCGGGAGTTGGGATGAGCAGTTCTTC
>.|TRBJ1-2|TRBV2|.
CAPVGDLYYGYTF
TGTGCTCCGGTGGGGGATTTATACTATGGCTACACCTTC
>.|TRBJ2-7|TRBV7-6|TRBD1
CASSSGTGFSYEQYF
TGTGCCAGCAGCTCTGGGACAGGCTTCTCCTACGAGCAGTACTTC
>.|TRBJ2-3|TRBV27|TRBD2
CASSLLGLASTDTQYF
TGTGCCAGCAGTTTACTGGGACTAGCGAGCACAGATACGCAGTATTTT
>.|TRBJ2-7|TRBV27|TRBD2
CASSLISSGSDEQYF
TGTGCCAGCAGCCTCATATCTAGCGGGAGTGACGAGCAGTACTTC
>once|TRBJ2-7|TRBV10-2|.
CASGSGSYEQYF
TGCGCCAGCGGGAGTGGGTCCTACGAGCAGTACTTC
>.|TRBJ2-1|TRBV4-3|.
CASSPGTLGEQFF
TGCGCCAGCAGCCCGGGGACACTTGGTGAGCAGTTCTTC
>.|TRBJ2-1|TRBV27|TRBD2
CASRWASGSIDEQFF
TGTGCCAGCCGGTGGGCTAGCGGGAGTATCGATGAGCAGTTCTTC
>.|TRBJ2-1|TRBV7-6|TRBD2
CASSAVRAGSYNEQFF
TGTGCCAGCAGCGCCGTACGAGCGGGGTCATACAATGAGCAGTTCTTC
>.|TRBJ1-3|TRBV4-3|TRBD1
CASSPGGLGPSGNTIYF
TGCGCCAGCAGCCCAGGGGGCCTGGGACCCTCTGGAAACACCATATATTTT
>.|TRBJ1-1|TRBV28|.
CASSPPSTEAFF
TGTGCCAGCAGTCCGCCCTCCACTGAAGCTTTCTTT
>.|TRBJ2-7|TRBV19|.
CASSISGSGDEQYF
TGTGCCAGTAGTATCTCGGGATCGGGTGACGAGCAGTACTTC
>.|TRBJ2-5|TRBV27|.
CASSLYPLSSLGSSEETQYF
TGTGCCAGCAGTTTATACCCGTTATCCTCGCTTGGTAGCTCCGAAGAGACCCAGTACTTC
>.|TRBJ2-5|TRBV7-9|.
CASSLRTVQETQYF
TGTGCCAGCAGCTTAAGGACAGTCCAAGAGACCCAGTACTTC
>.|TRBJ2-7|TRBV27|.
CASRGDSYEQYF
TGTGCCAGCAGGGGTGACTCCTACGAGCAGTACTTC
>.|TRBJ2-1|TRBV5-4|TRBD2
CASSFPSGGYNEQFF
TGTGCCAGCAGCTTCCCTAGCGGGGGGTACAATGAGCAGTTCTTC
>.|TRBJ2-3|TRBV15|TRBD2
CATSRSRTGWDAGGPVDTQYF
TGTGCCACCAGCAGATCACGGACAGGTTGGGATGCGGGAGGGCCGGTGGATACGCAGTATTTT
>.|TRBJ2-1|TRBV19|.
CASSMKYGSEGVNNEQFF
TGTGCCAGTAGTATGAAGTACGGGAGCGAAGGGGTAAACAATGAGCAGTTCTTC
>.|TRBJ1-1|TRBV6-5|.
CASSWGGDTEAFF
TGTGCCAGCAGTTGGGGGGGTGACACTGAAGCTTTCTTT
>.|TRBJ2-1|TRBV7-2|TRBD2
CASSLGAGLRNEQFF
TGTGCCAGCAGCTTAGGAGCGGGACTACGGAATGAGCAGTTCTTC
>.|TRBJ2-1|TRBV27|.
CASSTRDSYNEQFF
TGTGCCAGCAGTACCAGGGACTCCTACAATGAGCAGTTCTTC
>.|TRBJ2-2|TRBV6-6|TRBD1
CASSYSRTGATGELFF
TGTGCCAGCAGTTACTCTAGGACAGGGGCCACCGGGGAGCTGTTTTTT
>.|TRBJ2-1|TRBV29-1|.
CSVIQAEVYNEQFF
TGCAGCGTTATCCAAGCGGAGGTCTACAATGAGCAGTTCTTC
>.|TRBJ2-7|TRBV7-9|.
CASSKAVDEQYF
TGTGCCAGCAGCAAGGCTGTCGACGAGCAGTACTTC
>.|TRBJ1-1|TRBV9|.
CASSVASQPRGTEAFF
TGTGCCAGCAGCGTAGCGTCCCAGCCTCGGGGCACTGAAGCTTTCTTT
>.|TRBJ2-7|TRBV27|TRBD1
CASSPTRDRGSYEQYF
TGTGCCAGCAGTCCCACCCGGGACAGGGGGTCCTACGAGCAGTACTTC